The 11 T cell receptor beta chains below all came from one sample that was sequenced in a study of blood T cell repertoires in COVID-19. Repertoires were generated with immunoSEQ multiplex PCR, while TCRdb's copy carries only in-frame clones and drops some. Of about 160,000 clones in the sample, about 86% were seen once. Sample: PBMCs or T cells enriched from blood (not recorded which). These receptors were obtained from a woman aged 50 to 60 in a cohort exposed to, infected with or recovered from COVID-19 (not recorded which).

V is TRBV11-2 and J is TRBJ2-2, with TRBD2 matching over 7 bases. The CDR3 loop spans 15 amino acids. J was trimmed by 6 bases and V by 2 bases; bases with no gene match: 6. Germline V gene lookup returns CDR1 SGHAT and CDR2 FQNNGV. This CDR3 is CASSLSGGRAGELFF. The CDR3 DNA is TGTGCCAGCAGCTTATCGGGAGGTCGGGCCGGGGAGCTGTTTTTT.

This chain connects TRBV4-3 to TRBJ2-4; 8 nucleotides match TRBD1. Germline values: CDR1 LGHNA, CDR2 YSLEER. This CDR3 region has 16 residues. J lost 9 bases, V lost 0 bases, and 10 bases had no gene match. The chain's CDR3 is CASSQDFRQGLFIQYF. As DNA, the CDR3 is TGCGCCAGCAGCCAAGATTTCCGACAGGGGCTTTTCATTCAGTACTTC.

The chain joins TRBV2 to TRBJ2-2; 7 bases map to TRBD1. V trimming: 5 bases; J trimming: 6 bases; junction bases outside the gene matches: 3. The CDR3 has 13 residues. Germline assignment: CDR1 SNHLY and CDR2 FYNNEI. The chain's CDR3 is CASSTTGAGELFF. The CDR3 nucleotides read TGTGCCAGCAGTACTACAGGGGCCGGGGAGCTGTTTTTT.

The chain carries TRBV3-1 (or the pseudogene TRBV3-2) and TRBJ2-7; 8 bases map to TRBD1. The junction had 7 bases not matched to a gene; V was cut back by 0 bases and J by 9 bases. The CDR3 is 14 amino acids. Per the germline V gene, CDR1 is LGHDT and CDR2 is YNNKEL (reference sequence). The CDR3 loop is CASSQDGQGLRQYF. The DNA of the CDR3 is TGTGCCAGCAGCCAAGATGGACAGGGTCTCCGGCAGTACTTC.

The chain combines TRBV20-1 with TRBJ2-1, with unresolved D. V was clipped by 3 bases and J by 13 bases, with 4 bases between them. The germline gives CDR1 DFQATT, CDR2 SNEGSKA (reference sequence). The CDR3 runs to 8 residues. As DNA, the CDR3 is TGCAGTGCTAGCCCACAGTTCTTC. The encoded protein is CSASPQFF.

The chain couples TRBV5-1 to TRBJ2-7, with D unresolved. V lost 4 bases to trimming and J lost 0 bases, with 14 bases between them. The CDR3 contains 15 residues. Germline V CDR1 and CDR2: SGHRS, YFSETQ. This CDR3 reads CASSQQGRSSYEQYF. The CDR3 DNA sequence: TGCGCCAGCAGCCAACAAGGAAGGAGCTCCTACGAGCAGTACTTC. Based on the CDR3 plus reference TRBV5-1 and TRBJ2-7, the full variable domain is KAGVTQTPRYLIKTRGQQVTLSCSPISGHRSVSWYQQTPGQGLQFLFEYFSETQRNKGNFPGRFSGRQFSNSRSEMNVSTLELGDSALYLCASSQQGRSSYEQYFGPGTRLTVT.

The chain couples TRBV11-3 to TRBJ2-3; 11 positions match TRBD2. Germline CDR1 SGHNT, CDR2 YENEEA. With 4 bases clipped from V and 1 base from J, the junction kept 10 bases outside the gene matches. The CDR3 runs to 18 residues. The CDR3 is CASSSDPVLAGGTDTQYF. In nucleotides, the CDR3 is TGTGCCAGCAGCTCAGACCCCGTACTAGCGGGAGGCACAGATACGCAGTATTTT.

The V gene is TRBV9, the J gene TRBJ1-4; TRBD1 is a possible D gene (5 bases). Trimming left V 0 bases short and J 7 bases short, with 19 bases between. Germline CDR1 SGDLS, CDR2 YYNGEE. The CDR3 runs 17 residues. Here the CDR3 reads CASSVATGGNLAEKLFF. The DNA for the CDR3 is TGTGCCAGCAGCGTAGCTACGGGGGGGAATCTGGCTGAAAAACTGTTTTTT.

The V gene is TRBV6-6, the J gene TRBJ2-1, with a possible D match to TRBD2 (6 bases). This CDR3 has 15 residues. Deletions cut 2 bases from V and 1 base from J, with 9 bases between. The germline V gene has CDR1 MNHNY and CDR2 SVGAGI (reference sequence). The chain's CDR3 is CASSYAAGSYNEQFF. The CDR3 DNA reads as TGTGCCAGCAGTTACGCCGCGGGGTCCTACAATGAGCAGTTCTTC.

The chain joins TRBV5-1 to TRBJ2-1; TRBD2 matches 10 bases. The CDR3 has 16 amino acids. J lost 7 bases, V lost 2 bases, and 9 bases had no gene match. CDR1 is SGHRS, CDR2 YFSETQ, per germline. CDR3 sequence (DNA): TGCGCCAGCAGCTTAACAAGCGGGGGGGCCCAGAATGAGCAGTTCTTC. This sequence encodes CASSLTSGGAQNEQFF.

CDR3 in amino acids: CASSPGLAGPSGYEQYF. The CDR3 DNA reads as TGTGCCAGCAGCCCGGGACTAGCGGGGCCGTCAGGATACGAGCAGTACTTC. The chain joins TRBV3-1 (or the pseudogene TRBV3-2) to TRBJ2-7; TRBD2 matches 13 bases. With 4 bases clipped from V and 4 bases from J, the junction kept 10 bases outside the gene matches. Germline assignment: CDR1 LGHDT and CDR2 YNNKEL (reference sequence). The CDR3 has 17 amino acids.